The clone carrying this T cell receptor (beta chain) was detected many times. Its antigen is still unknown. These data originate in a study of T-cell reconstitution after alpha-beta-depleted transplantation in children. Study-level points and caveats: By one year post-transplant, T-cell counts and diversity largely arose from T cells that were newly produced. Roughly two months post-transplant, alpha-beta T cells reportedly originated from several hundred graft clones that had expanded. Day-60 TCRbeta diversity that was high in some patients was derived from surviving recipient T cells and thymic progenitors.

Preparing the TCRbeta library involved the use of unique molecular identifiers. TCRdb redid the calling of the PCR reads with MiXCR, one entry per CDR3 protein. The sample consists of 490,000 or so distinct CDR3 sequences, over 9.5% of them appearing once. The CDR3 extends over 14 amino acids. Trimming cost V 10 bases and J 4 bases, with 17 bases left between them. Germline V gives CDR1 MNHEY, CDR2 SMNVEV (reference sequence). Sequenced here: PBMCs, sampled before TCRalphabeta/CD19-depleted stem cell transplant. The TCR originated in a child aged 2-15 years with inherited bone marrow failure, due to receive a stem cell transplant. The rearrangement uses TRBV27 and TRBJ2-1; D is unresolved. Here the CDR3 reads CATTDRPLYNEQFF. CDR3 sequence (DNA): TGTGCCACGACGGACCGGCCACTATACAATGAGCAGTTCTTC.